Here is one T cell receptor beta chain with its context. Its antigen remains unidentified. This record belongs to a study of blood T cells in healthy people across ages. Study-wide context: For every two T cells, template switching captured about one barcoded beta molecule. General observations from the study: Long-lived and aged donors differed, with more naive CD4+ cells and higher diversity in the long-lived.

A second roughly 6 to 11 cycle PCR used barcoded and J-beta primers. Every cDNA molecule bore a tag from a template-switch adaptor containing 12 random nucleotides. TCRdb independently ran MiXCR on the 5' RACE reads; one entry per CDR3 protein. The profile shows more than 550,000 distinct CDR3 sequences, about 24% of them singletons. V lost 1 base, J lost 8 bases, and 10 bases lay in between. The CDR3 is 13 amino acids. Germline CDR1 reads MDHEN; CDR2 reads SYDVKM. V and J are TRBV28 and TRBJ2-3, with D possibly TRBD2 on 5 matching bases. The source of this sequence is a man in his 70s in good health. Sequencing input: blood. DNA of the CDR3: TGTGCCAGCAGTTTATTCGGGCGGGCTACGCAGTATTTT. Translated, it gives CASSLFGRATQYF.